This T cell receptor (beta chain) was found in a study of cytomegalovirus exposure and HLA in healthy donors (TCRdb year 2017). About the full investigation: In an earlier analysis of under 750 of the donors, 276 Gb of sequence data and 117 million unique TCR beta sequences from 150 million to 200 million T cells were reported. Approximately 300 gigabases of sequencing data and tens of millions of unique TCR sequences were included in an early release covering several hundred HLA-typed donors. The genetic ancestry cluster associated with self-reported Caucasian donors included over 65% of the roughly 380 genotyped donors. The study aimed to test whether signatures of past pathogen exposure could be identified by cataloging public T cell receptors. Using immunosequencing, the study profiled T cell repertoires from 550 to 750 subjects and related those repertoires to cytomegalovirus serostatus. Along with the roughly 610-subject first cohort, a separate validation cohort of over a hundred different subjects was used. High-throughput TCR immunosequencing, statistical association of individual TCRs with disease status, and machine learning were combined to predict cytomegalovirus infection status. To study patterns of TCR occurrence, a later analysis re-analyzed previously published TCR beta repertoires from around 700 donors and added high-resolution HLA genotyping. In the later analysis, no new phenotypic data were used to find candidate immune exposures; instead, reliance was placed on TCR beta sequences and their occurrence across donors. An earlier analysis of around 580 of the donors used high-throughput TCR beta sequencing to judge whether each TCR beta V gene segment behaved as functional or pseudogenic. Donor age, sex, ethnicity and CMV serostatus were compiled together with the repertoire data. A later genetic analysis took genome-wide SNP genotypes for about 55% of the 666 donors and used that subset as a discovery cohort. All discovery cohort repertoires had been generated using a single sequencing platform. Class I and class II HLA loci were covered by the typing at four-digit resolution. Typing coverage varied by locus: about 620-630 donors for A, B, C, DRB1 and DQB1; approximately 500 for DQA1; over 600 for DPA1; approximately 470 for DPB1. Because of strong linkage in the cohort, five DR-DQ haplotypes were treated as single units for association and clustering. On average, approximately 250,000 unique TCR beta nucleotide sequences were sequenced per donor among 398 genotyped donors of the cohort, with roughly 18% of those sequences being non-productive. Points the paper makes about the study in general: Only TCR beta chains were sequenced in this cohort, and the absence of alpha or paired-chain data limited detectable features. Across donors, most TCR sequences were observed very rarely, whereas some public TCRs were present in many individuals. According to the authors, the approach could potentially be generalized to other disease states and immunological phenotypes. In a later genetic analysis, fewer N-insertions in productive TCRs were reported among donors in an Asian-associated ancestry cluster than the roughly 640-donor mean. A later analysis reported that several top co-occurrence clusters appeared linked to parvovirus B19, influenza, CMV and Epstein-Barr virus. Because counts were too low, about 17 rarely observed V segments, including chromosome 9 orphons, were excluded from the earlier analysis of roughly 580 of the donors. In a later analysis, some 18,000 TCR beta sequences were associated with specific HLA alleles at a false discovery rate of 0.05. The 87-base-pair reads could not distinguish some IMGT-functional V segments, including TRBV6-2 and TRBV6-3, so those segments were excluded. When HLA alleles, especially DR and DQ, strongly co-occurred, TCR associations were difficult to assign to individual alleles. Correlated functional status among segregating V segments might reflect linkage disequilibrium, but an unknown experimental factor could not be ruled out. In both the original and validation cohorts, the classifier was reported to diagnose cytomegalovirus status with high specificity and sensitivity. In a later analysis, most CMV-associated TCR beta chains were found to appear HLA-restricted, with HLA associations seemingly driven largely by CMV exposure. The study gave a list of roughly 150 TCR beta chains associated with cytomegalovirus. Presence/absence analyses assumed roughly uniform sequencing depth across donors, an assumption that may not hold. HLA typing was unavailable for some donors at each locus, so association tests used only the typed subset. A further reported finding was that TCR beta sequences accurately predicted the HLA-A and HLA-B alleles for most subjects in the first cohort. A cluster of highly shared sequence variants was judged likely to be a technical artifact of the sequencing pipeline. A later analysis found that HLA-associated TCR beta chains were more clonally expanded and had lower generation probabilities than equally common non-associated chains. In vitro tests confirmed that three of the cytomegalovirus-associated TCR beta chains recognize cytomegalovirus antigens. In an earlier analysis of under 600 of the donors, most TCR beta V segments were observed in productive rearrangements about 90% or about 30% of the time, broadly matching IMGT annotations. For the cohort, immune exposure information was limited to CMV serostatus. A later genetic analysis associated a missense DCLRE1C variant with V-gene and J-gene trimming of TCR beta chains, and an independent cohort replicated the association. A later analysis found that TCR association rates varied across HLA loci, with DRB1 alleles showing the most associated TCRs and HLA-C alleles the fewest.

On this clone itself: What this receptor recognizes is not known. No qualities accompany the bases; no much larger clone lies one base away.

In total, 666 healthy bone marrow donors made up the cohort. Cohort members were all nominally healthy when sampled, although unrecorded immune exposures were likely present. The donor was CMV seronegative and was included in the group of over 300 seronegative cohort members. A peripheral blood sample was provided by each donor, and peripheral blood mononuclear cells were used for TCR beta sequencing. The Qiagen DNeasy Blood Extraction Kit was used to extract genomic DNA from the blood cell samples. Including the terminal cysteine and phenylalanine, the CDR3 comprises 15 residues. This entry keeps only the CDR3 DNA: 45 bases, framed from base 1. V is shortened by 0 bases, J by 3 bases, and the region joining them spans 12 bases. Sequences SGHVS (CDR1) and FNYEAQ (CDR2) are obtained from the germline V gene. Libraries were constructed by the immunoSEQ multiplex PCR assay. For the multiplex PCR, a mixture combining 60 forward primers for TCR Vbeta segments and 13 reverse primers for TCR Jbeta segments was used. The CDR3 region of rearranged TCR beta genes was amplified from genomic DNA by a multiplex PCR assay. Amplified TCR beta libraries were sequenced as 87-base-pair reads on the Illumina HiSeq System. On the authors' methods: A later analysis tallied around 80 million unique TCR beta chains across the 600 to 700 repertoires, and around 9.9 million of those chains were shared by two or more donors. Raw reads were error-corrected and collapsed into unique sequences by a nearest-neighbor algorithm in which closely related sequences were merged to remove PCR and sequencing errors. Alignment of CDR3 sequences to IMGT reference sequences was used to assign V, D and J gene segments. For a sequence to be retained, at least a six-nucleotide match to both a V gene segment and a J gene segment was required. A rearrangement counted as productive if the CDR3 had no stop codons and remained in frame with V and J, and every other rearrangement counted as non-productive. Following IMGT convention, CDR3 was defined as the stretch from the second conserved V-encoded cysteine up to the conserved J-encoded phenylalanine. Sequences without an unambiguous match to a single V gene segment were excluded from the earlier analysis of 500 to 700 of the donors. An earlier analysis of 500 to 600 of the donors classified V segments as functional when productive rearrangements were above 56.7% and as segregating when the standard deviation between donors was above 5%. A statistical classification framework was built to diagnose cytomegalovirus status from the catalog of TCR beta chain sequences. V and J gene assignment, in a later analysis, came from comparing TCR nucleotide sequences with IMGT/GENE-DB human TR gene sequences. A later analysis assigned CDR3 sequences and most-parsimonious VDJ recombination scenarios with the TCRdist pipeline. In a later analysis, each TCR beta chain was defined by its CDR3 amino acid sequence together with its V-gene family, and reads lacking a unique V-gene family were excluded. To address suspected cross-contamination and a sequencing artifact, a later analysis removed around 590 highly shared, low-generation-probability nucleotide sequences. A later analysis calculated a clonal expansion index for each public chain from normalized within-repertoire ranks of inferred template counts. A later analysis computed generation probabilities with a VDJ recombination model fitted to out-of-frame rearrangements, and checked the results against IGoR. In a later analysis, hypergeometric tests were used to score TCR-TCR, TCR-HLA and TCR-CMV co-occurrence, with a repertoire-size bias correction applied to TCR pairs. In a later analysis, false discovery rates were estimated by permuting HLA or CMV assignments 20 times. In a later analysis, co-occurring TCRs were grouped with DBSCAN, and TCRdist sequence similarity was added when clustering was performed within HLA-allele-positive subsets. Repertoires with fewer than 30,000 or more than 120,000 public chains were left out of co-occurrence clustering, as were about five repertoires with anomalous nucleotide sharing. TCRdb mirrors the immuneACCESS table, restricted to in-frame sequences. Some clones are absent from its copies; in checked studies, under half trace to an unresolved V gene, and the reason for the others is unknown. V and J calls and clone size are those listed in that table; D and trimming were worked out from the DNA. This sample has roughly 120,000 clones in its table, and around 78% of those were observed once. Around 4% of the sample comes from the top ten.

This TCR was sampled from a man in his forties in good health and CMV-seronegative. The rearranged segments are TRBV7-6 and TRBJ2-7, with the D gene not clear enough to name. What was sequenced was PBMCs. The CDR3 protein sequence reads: CASSLAETNYYEQYF. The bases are TGTGCCAGCAGCTTAGCGGAGACCAACTACTACGAGCAGTACTTC.